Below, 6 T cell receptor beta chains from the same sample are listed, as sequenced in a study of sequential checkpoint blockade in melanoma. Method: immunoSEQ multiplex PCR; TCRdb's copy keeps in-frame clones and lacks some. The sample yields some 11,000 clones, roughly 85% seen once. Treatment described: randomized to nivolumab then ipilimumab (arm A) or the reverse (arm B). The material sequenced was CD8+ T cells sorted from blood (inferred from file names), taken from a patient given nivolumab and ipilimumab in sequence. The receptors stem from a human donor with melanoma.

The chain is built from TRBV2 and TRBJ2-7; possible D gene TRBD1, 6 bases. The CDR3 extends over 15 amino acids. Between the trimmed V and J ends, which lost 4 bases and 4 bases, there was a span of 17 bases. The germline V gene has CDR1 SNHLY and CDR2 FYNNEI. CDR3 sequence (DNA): TGTGCCAGCAGTGGAGACACAGGGATTTCGTACGAGCAGTACTTC. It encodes CASSGDTGISYEQYF.

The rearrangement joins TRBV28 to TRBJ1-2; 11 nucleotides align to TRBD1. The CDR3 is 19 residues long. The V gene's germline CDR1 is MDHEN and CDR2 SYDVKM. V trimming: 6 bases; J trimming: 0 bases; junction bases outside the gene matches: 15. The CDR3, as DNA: TGTGCCAGCAGATCATACCACTCGGACAGGGGGCCTTCTAACTATGGCTACACCTTC. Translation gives CASRSYHSDRGPSNYGYTF.

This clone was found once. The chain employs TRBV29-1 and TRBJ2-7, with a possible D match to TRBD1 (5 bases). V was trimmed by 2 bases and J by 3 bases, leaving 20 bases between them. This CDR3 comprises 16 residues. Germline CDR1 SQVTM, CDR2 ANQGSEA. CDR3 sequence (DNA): TGCAGCGTTGAATCGGCAGGGAACGAGGACGGCTACGAGCAGTACTTC. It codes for CSVESAGNEDGYEQYF.

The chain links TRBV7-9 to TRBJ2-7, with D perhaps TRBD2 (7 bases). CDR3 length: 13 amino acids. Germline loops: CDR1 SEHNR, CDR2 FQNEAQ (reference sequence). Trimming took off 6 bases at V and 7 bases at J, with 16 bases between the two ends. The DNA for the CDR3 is TGTGCCAGCAGATCTGGCGGGGGCGGGGAGCAGTACTTC. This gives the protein CASRSGGGGEQYF.

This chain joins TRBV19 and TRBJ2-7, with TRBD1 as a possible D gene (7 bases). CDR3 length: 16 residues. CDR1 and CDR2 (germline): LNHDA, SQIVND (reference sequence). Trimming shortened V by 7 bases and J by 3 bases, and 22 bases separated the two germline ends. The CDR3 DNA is TGTGCCAGTACTCCCTCCGGAGGGGGCCCCTTCTACGAGCAGTACTTC. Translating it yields CASTPSGGGPFYEQYF.

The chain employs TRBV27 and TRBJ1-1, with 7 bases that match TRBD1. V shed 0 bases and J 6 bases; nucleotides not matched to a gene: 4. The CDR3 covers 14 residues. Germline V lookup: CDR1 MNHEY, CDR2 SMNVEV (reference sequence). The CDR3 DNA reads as TGTGCCAGCAGTTTATCGTTCACAGGGGCTGAAGCTTTCTTT. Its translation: CASSLSFTGAEAFF.